The 25 T cell receptor beta chains below come from one sample, sequenced in a study of long-term antiretroviral therapy in people with HIV (dated 2022 in TCRdb). Sequencing of the TRB variable region was done with the immunoSEQ hsTCRB v3.0 assay at survey level resolution. TCRdb took this table from immuneACCESS and kept in-frame rearrangements with V and J called. Such tables lack part of the clones; where checked against another copy, unresolved V genes explain under half of the gap, and the rest is unexplained. This sample gives more than 20,000 clones in total; approximately 80% of them show up just once. The ten biggest clones cover 3.9% of the sample. Source: unsorted PBMCs, taken 4 years after starting antiretroviral therapy. Receptors were obtained from a man between 18 and 29 years old with HIV.

This rearrangement joins TRBV5-1 to TRBJ2-3; TRBD2 is a possible D gene (6 bases). The CDR3 extends over 17 amino acids. Germline-derived CDR1 and CDR2 are SGHRS and YFSETQ. Trimming left V 1 base short and J 0 bases short, with 15 bases between. The CDR3 DNA follows: TGCGCCAGCAGCTTGTATTTGGGGGGACTTAGCACAGATACGCAGTATTTT. This translates into CASSLYLGGLSTDTQYF.

The chain recombines TRBV6-1 with TRBJ1-2, with 7 bases that match TRBD1. CDR3 length equals 15 residues. Trimming cost V 4 bases and J 4 bases; bases outside gene matches: 9. Germline V lookup: CDR1 MNHNS, CDR2 SASEGT. CDR3 region: CASSVGTDTSYGYTF. CDR3 bases: TGTGCCAGCAGTGTGGGGACAGATACCTCCTATGGCTACACCTTC.

A few counts support this clone. This chain uses TRBV15 with TRBJ1-5, with D possibly TRBD1 on 6 matching bases. The V gene lost 0 bases and the J gene lost 5 bases, with 11 bases spanning the gap. Looked up from germline, CDR1 is LNHNV and CDR2 is YYDKDF (reference sequence). This CDR3 is 15 amino acids long. DNA for the CDR3: TGTGCCACCAGCAGAGATCTAGGGGGGGATCAGCCCCAGCATTTT. It is translated as CATSRDLGGDQPQHF.

The chain has TRBV20-1 and TRBJ2-3, with D possibly TRBD1 on 5 matching bases. The CDR3 contains 11 residues. Trimming pared 2 bases from V and 6 bases from J, leaving 6 bases between. Per the germline V gene, CDR1 is DFQATT and CDR2 is SNEGSKA (reference sequence). The CDR3 is CSARWGDTQYF. DNA of the CDR3: TGCAGTGCTAGATGGGGCGATACGCAGTATTTT.

This clone was seen only once. The chain carries TRBV15 and TRBJ1-5; no clear D. The CDR3 covers 12 residues. The V gene lost 1 base and the J gene lost 7 bases, with 5 bases spanning the gap. CDR1 is LNHNV and CDR2 is YYDKDF in the germline V gene (reference sequence). The CDR3 protein is CATSRGNQPQHF. CDR3 DNA sequence: TGTGCCACCAGCAGAGGGAACCAGCCCCAGCATTTT.

CDR3: CASSRTGVGGYTF. The DNA of the CDR3 is TGTGCCAGCAGTCGAACAGGGGTAGGTGGCTACACCTTC. V gene TRBV11-1 combines with J gene TRBJ1-2; 7 bases are a match to TRBD1. V was pared by 6 bases and J by 7 bases, with 8 bases of the junction left unmatched. The CDR3 is 13 amino acids. The germline gives CDR1 SGHAT, CDR2 FQDESV (reference sequence). Drawing the rest from reference TRBV11-1 and TRBJ1-2, the complete variable domain is EAEVAQSPRYKITEKSQAVAFWCDPISGHATLYWYRQILGQGPELLVQFQDESVVDDSQLPKDRFSAERLKGVDSTLKIQPAELGDSAMYLCASSRTGVGGYTFGSGTRLTVV.

The chain recombines TRBV15 with TRBJ1-5; maybe TRBD1 (5 bases). The CDR3 spans 13 residues. V was shortened by 9 bases and J by 4 bases, with 13 bases between the two germline ends. Looked up from germline, CDR1 is LNHNV and CDR2 is YYDKDF (reference sequence). CDR3 sequence reads: CATGVGSNQPQHF. The CDR3, as DNA: TGTGCCACGGGGGTAGGGAGTAATCAGCCCCAGCATTTT.

The CDR3 region has the DNA TGCGCCAGCAGCTTAATCTCAGGGGATCCGGGCTACACCTTC. Protein sequence: CASSLISGDPGYTF. The V and J genes are TRBV5-1 and TRBJ1-2, with a weak D call TRBD1 (6 bases). CDR3 length: 14 residues. CDR1 and CDR2 from the germline V gene are SGHRS and YFSETQ. Trimming shortened V by 2 bases and J by 8 bases, and 16 bases separated the two germline ends.

V and J are TRBV5-4 and TRBJ2-1; D is perhaps TRBD2 (6 bases). V was shortened by 6 bases and J by 8 bases, with 15 bases between the two germline ends. The CDR3 covers 13 residues. Germline V gene sequence: CDR1 SGHNT, CDR2 YYREEE (reference sequence). The CDR3 coding sequence is TGTGCCAGCACCGCGGGGTGGGGTGATGAGCAGTTCTTC. It specifies CASTAGWGDEQFF.

The rearrangement joins TRBV10-3 to TRBJ1-5; D is possibly TRBD1 (5 bases). CDR1 ENHRY and CDR2 SYGVKD come from the germline V gene. Trimming removed 5 bases at V and 5 bases at J, with 16 bases between. The CDR3 spans 15 residues. CDR3 in DNA: TGTGCCATCAGTAAAGTCGTGGGGGACGATCAGCCCCAGCATTTT. Its protein is CAISKVVGDDQPQHF.

This rearrangement joins TRBV2 to TRBJ1-4; a possible D gene is TRBD1 (6 bases). Germline values: CDR1 SNHLY, CDR2 FYNNEI. Between the trimmed V and J ends, which lost 5 bases and 3 bases, there was a span of 10 bases. There are 14 residues in the CDR3. CDR3 amino acids: CASSNGQPNEKLFF. The CDR3 DNA follows: TGTGCCAGCAGTAATGGACAGCCTAATGAAAAACTGTTTTTT.

V gene TRBV5-6 combines with J gene TRBJ2-3; D is possibly TRBD1 or TRBD2 (5 bases each). CDR3 length: 17 amino acids. Trimming removed 2 bases from V and 1 base from J, with 17 bases in between. The V gene's germline CDR1 is SGHDT and CDR2 YYEEEE. The CDR3 loop is CASSFRPLGAGTDTQYF. The CDR3, as DNA: TGTGCCAGCAGCTTTCGGCCACTAGGGGCGGGCACAGATACGCAGTATTTT.

The rearrangement joins TRBV6-6 to TRBJ2-5; a possible D gene is TRBD1 (6 bases). Germline CDR1 and CDR2: MNHNY and SVGAGI (reference sequence). The CDR3 is 14 residues long. V gave up 5 bases and J gave up 1 base, with 11 bases separating them. The CDR3 sequence: CASSTRTVQETQYF. CDR3 DNA sequence: TGTGCCAGCAGTACCCGGACAGTCCAAGAGACCCAGTACTTC.

In this sample, this clone turned up once. V is TRBV7-2 and J is TRBJ1-1; TRBD1 matches at 7 bases. Germline V gene lookup returns CDR1 SGHTA and CDR2 FQGNSA. The CDR3 length is 14 residues. V lost 6 bases to trimming and J lost 7 bases; unmatched junction nucleotides: 11. CDR3 DNA sequence: TGTGCCAGCAGGTTAACAGGGGAGTTGGGTGAAGCTTTCTTT. Amino acids: CASRLTGELGEAFF. The whole variable domain, remainder taken from reference TRBV7-2 and TRBJ1-1, is GAGVSQSPSNKVTEKGKDVELRCDPISGHTALYWYRQSLGQGLEFLIYFQGNSAPDKSGLPSDRFSAERTGGSVSTLTIQRTQQEDSAVYLCASRLTGELGEAFFGQGTRLTVV.

This clone was counted between two and nine times. The rearrangement joins TRBV10-1 to TRBJ1-3; no definite D call. The CDR3 length is 15 residues. Germline CDR1 WNHNN, CDR2 SYGVQD (reference sequence). V gave up 0 bases and J gave up 1 base, with 7 bases separating them. The DNA for the CDR3 is TGCGCCAGCAGTGAGTCCCGACAATCTGGAAACACCATATATTTT. It encodes CASSESRQSGNTIYF.

The V and J genes are TRBV5-6 and TRBJ1-2, with 7 nucleotides matching TRBD1. V lost 2 bases to trimming and J lost 4 bases; unmatched junction nucleotides: 5. The CDR3 consists of 14 residues. Germline V gives CDR1 SGHDT, CDR2 YYEEEE. The CDR3 DNA reads as TGTGCCAGCAGCTTCCGGGACAGCTTCTATGGCTACACCTTC. Protein product: CASSFRDSFYGYTF.

The rearrangement uses TRBV5-1 and TRBJ2-2, with 8 positions matching TRBD1. Trimming removed 6 bases from V and 6 bases from J; junction bases left unmatched: 7. The CDR3 loop spans 14 amino acids. CDR1 is SGHRS, CDR2 YFSETQ, per germline. CDR3 bases: TGCGCCAGCACCTGGACAGGGCGAGCCGGGGAGCTGTTTTTT. Its translation: CASTWTGRAGELFF.

For the CDR3, the DNA is TGTGCCAGCAGCCAAGATCAGCCCTCACCCCTCCACTTT. Its translation is CASSQDQPSPLHF. The rearrangement links TRBV14 to TRBJ1-6, with D unresolved. Germline assignment: CDR1 SGHDN and CDR2 FVKESK. The CDR3 has 13 amino acids. Between the trimmed V and J ends, which lost 0 bases and 10 bases, there was a span of 7 bases.

V is TRBV28 and J is TRBJ2-2, with D maybe TRBD1 (6 bases). There are 17 residues in the CDR3. V lost 2 bases to trimming and J lost 4 bases, with 17 bases between them. The germline V gene encodes CDR1 MDHEN and CDR2 SYDVKM. This chain's CDR3 is CASSLVEGDTGTGELFF. The DNA of the CDR3 is TGTGCCAGCAGTTTAGTAGAGGGGGACACGGGCACCGGGGAGCTGTTTTTT.

This chain uses TRBV4-1 with TRBJ1-1, with no clear D. CDR1 is MGHRA and CDR2 is YSYEKL in the germline V gene. The V and J ends lost 0 bases and 8 bases respectively, with 10 bases between them. CDR3 length: 13 residues. Here the CDR3 DNA reads TGCGCCAGCAGCCAAGATGGTGAGGTAGAAGCTTTCTTT. Its translation is CASSQDGEVEAFF.

This clone was picked up a small number of times. This chain connects TRBV5-1 to TRBJ1-1; a possible D gene is TRBD1 (5 bases). Between the trimmed V and J ends, which lost 4 bases and 1 base, there was a span of 11 bases. CDR1 SGHRS and CDR2 YFSETQ come from the germline V gene. The CDR3 contains 14 residues. The CDR3 nucleotides are TGCGCCAGCAGCGGATCGACAGAGAACACTGAAGCTTTCTTT. Translated: CASSGSTENTEAFF. Filled out from reference TRBV5-1 and TRBJ1-1, the complete variable domain reads KAGVTQTPRYLIKTRGQQVTLSCSPISGHRSVSWYQQTPGQGLQFLFEYFSETQRNKGNFPGRFSGRQFSNSRSEMNVSTLELGDSALYLCASSGSTENTEAFFGQGTRLTVV.

This clone has just a few counts. V gene TRBV27 combines with J gene TRBJ2-2, with TRBD1 matching over 7 bases. Unmatched junction bases numbered 7, after V lost 7 bases and J lost 2 bases. The germline gives CDR1 MNHEY, CDR2 SMNVEV (reference sequence). CDR3 length equals 15 residues. The CDR3 spells CASTTGTVNTGELFF. The CDR3, as DNA: TGTGCCAGCACCACCGGGACAGTAAACACCGGGGAGCTGTTTTTT.

The chain is built from TRBV10-3 and TRBJ1-2; possibly TRBD1 for D (5 bases). The germline gives CDR1 ENHRY, CDR2 SYGVKD. The CDR3 extends over 16 amino acids. V was shortened by 2 bases and J by 5 bases, with 18 bases between the two germline ends. The CDR3 nucleotides read TGTGCCATCAGTGAGACCCGGAGACAGAGACTTTATGGCTACACCTTC. This encodes CAISETRRQRLYGYTF.

CDR3 nucleotide sequence: TGTGCCAGCAGTTGGACAGGTGACCATAATTCACCCCTCCACTTT. Translation gives CASSWTGDHNSPLHF. The gene calls are TRBV28 and TRBJ1-6, with 7 bases identical to TRBD1. V shed 4 bases and J 5 bases; nucleotides not matched to a gene: 5. The germline CDR1 and CDR2 sequences are MDHEN and SYDVKM. CDR3 length equals 15 residues. The whole variable domain, filled in from reference TRBV28 and TRBJ1-6, reads DVKVTQSSRYLVKRTGEKVFLECVQDMDHENMFWYRQDPGLGLRLIYFSYDVKMKEKGDIPEGYSVSREKKERFSLILESASTNQTSMYLCASSWTGDHNSPLHFGNGTRLTVT.

The chain combines TRBV6-6 with TRBJ1-5, with D perhaps TRBD1 (5 bases). The CDR3 length is 13 residues. V was pared by 6 bases and J by 3 bases, with 9 bases between. Germline loops: CDR1 MNHNY, CDR2 SVGAGI (reference sequence). The CDR3 DNA sequence: TGTGCCAGCAGAACAGGTTTCAATCAGCCCCAGCATTTT. As protein: CASRTGFNQPQHF.